A single TCR beta chain is shown here with its context. As yet, its antigen is unknown. This entry belongs to a study of T cell responses to AZD1222 COVID-19 vaccine. Study-level information: Pooled samples include second doses given at about 4 or 12 weeks. Whole-study findings and limits: A reported finding is that nearly half of spike-specific TCRs target unmutated variant regions.

Using immunoSEQ multiplex PCR, the repertoire was profiled, and TCRdb retains in-frame clones only, with some absent. The sample has approximately 160,000 clones, 88% seen once. The germline V gene encodes CDR1 SGHTA and CDR2 FQGNSA. This CDR3 is built from 14 residues. J was trimmed by 6 bases and V by 3 bases; bases with no gene match: 1. This sequence was found in an adult in good health. The source was peripheral blood, collected on day 0 of AZD1222 vaccination. The chain links TRBV7-2 to TRBJ1-4; 10 bases are a match to TRBD1. The CDR3 reads CASSFGTGDEKLFF. CDR3 DNA: TGTGCCAGCAGCTTCGGGACAGGGGATGAAAAACTGTTTTTT.